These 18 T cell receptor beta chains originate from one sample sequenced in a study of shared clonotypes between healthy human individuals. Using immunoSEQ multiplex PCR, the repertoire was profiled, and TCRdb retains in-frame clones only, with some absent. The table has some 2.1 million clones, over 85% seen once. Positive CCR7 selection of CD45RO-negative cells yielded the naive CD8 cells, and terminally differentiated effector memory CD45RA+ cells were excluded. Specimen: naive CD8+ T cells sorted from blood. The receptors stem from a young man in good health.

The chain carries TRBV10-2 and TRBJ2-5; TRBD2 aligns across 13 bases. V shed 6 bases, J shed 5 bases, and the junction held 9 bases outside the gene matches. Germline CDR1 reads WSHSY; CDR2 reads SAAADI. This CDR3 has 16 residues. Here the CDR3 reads CASSPGLAGTGETQYF. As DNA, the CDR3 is TGCGCCAGCAGCCCGGGACTAGCGGGGACGGGGGAGACCCAGTACTTC.

The CDR3 is CASSDPPGQGYNEQFF. CDR3 in DNA: TGTGCCAGCAGCGACCCCCCGGGACAGGGCTACAATGAGCAGTTCTTC. V and J are TRBV9 and TRBJ2-1, with 9 positions matching TRBD1. CDR1 and CDR2 (germline): SGDLS, YYNGEE. The J segment lost 3 bases and the V segment lost 3 bases, leaving 7 bases of the junction unmatched. The CDR3 runs 16 residues.

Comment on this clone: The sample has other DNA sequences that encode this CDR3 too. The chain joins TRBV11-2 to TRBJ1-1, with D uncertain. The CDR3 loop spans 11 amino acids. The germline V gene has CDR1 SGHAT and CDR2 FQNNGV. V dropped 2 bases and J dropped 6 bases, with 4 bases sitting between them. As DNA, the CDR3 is TGTGCCAGCAGCTTAAGGCCTGAAGCTTTCTTT. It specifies CASSLRPEAFF.

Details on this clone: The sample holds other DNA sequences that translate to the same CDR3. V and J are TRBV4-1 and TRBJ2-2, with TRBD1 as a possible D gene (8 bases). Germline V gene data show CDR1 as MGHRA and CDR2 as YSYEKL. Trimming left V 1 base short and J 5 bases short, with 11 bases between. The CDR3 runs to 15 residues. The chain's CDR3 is CASSQVQGGTGELFF. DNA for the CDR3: TGCGCCAGCAGCCAAGTACAGGGGGGGACCGGGGAGCTGTTTTTT.

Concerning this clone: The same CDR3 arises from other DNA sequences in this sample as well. The CDR3 sequence is CASSGTGYSGNTIYF. Written as DNA, the CDR3 is TGTGCCAGCAGTGGAACAGGTTATTCTGGAAACACCATATATTTT. The chain couples TRBV6-1 to TRBJ1-3; possibly TRBD1 for D (5 bases). CDR3 length equals 15 residues. Germline V CDR1 and CDR2: MNHNS, SASEGT. V lost 4 bases and J lost 1, with 11 bases in between.

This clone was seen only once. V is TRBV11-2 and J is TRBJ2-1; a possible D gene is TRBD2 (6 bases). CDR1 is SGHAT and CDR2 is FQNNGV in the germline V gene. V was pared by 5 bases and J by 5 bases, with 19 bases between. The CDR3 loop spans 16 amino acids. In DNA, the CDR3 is TGTGCCAGCAGCCCCGGGACTTCTCGACCGGACAATGAGCAGTTCTTC. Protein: CASSPGTSRPDNEQFF.

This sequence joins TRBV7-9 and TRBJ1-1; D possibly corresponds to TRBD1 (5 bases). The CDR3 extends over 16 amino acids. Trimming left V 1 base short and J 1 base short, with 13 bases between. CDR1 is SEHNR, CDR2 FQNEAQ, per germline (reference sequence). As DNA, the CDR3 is TGTGCCAGCAGCTTAGACGTAGACAGAGCGAACACTGAAGCTTTCTTT. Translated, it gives CASSLDVDRANTEAFF.

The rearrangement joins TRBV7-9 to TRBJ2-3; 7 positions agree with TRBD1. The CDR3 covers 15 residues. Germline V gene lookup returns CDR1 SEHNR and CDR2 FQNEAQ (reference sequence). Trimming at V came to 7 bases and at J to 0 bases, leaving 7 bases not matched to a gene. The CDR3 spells CASTAGTASTDTQYF. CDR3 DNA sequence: TGTGCCAGCACGGCCGGGACAGCTAGCACAGATACGCAGTATTTT.

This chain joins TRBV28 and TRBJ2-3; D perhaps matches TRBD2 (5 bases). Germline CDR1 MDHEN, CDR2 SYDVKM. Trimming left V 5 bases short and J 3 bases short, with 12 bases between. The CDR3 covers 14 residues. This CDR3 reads CASSKGVGTDTQYF. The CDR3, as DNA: TGTGCCAGCAGTAAGGGAGTTGGAACAGATACGCAGTATTTT.

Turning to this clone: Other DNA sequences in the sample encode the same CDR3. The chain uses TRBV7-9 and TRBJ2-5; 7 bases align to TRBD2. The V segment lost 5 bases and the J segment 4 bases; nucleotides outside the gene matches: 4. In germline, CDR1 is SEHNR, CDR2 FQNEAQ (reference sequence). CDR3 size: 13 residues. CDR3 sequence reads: CASSPPGGETQYF. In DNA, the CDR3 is TGTGCCAGCAGCCCCCCGGGGGGAGAGACCCAGTACTTC. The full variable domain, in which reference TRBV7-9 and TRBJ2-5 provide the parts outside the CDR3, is DTGVSQNPRHKITKRGQNVTFRCDPISEHNRLYWYRQTLGQGPEFLTYFQNEAQLEKSRLLSDRFSAERPKGSFSTLEIQRTEQGDSAMYLCASSPPGGETQYFGPGTRLLVL.

The CDR3, as DNA: TGCGCCAGCTCCGCACAGGGGGCCTACAATGAGCAGTTCTTC. Protein: CASSAQGAYNEQFF. The chain links TRBV5-1 to TRBJ2-1, with 8 bases identical to TRBD1. CDR3 length: 14 residues. CDR1 is SGHRS and CDR2 is YFSETQ in the germline V gene. The ends lost 7 bases at V and 2 bases at J; junction bases unmatched: 5.

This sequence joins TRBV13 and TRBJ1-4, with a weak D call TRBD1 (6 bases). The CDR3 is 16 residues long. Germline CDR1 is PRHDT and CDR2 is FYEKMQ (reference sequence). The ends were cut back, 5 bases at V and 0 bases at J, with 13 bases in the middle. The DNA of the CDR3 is TGTGCCAGCAGCATCTACAGGGCCGCAACTAATGAAAAACTGTTTTTT. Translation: CASSIYRAATNEKLFF. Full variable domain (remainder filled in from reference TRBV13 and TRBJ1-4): AAGVIQSPRHLIKEKRETATLKCYPIPRHDTVYWYQQGPGQDPQFLISFYEKMQSDKGSIPDRFSAQQFSDYHSELNMSSLELGDSALYFCASSIYRAATNEKLFFGSGTQLSVL.

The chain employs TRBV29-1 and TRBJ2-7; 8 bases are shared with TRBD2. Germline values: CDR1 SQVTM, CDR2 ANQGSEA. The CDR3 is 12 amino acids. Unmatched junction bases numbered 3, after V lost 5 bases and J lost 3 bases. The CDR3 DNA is TGCAGCGTTAAGACTAGCGTCTACGAGCAGTACTTC. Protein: CSVKTSVYEQYF.

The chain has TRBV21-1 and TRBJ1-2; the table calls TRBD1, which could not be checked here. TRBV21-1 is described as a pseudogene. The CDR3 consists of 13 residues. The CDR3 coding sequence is TGTGCCGGCCGCCGAGTCAGGGCGAGTGGCTACACCTTC. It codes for CAGRRVRASGYTF.

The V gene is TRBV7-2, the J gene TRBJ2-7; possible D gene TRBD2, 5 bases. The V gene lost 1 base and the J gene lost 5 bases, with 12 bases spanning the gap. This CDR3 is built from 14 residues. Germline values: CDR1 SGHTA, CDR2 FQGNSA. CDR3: CASSLVEGPNEQYF. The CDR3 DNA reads TGTGCCAGCAGCTTAGTAGAGGGCCCGAACGAGCAGTACTTC.

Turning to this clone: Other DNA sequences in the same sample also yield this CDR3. The CDR3 sequence: CASSSGRDTEAFF. CDR3 bases: TGTGCCAGCAGCTCCGGACGGGACACTGAAGCTTTCTTT. The rearrangement joins TRBV13 to TRBJ1-1, with no clear D. Germline CDR1 reads PRHDT; CDR2 reads FYEKMQ (reference sequence). The CDR3 is 13 residues long. Between the trimmed V and J ends, which lost 4 bases and 3 bases, there was a span of 9 bases.

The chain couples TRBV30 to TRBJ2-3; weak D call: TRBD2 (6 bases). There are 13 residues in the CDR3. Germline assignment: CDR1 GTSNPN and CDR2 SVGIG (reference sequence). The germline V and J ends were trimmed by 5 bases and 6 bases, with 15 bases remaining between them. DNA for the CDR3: TGTGCCTGGGGCCGTAGGCGGGGCGATACGCAGTATTTT. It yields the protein CAWGRRRGDTQYF.

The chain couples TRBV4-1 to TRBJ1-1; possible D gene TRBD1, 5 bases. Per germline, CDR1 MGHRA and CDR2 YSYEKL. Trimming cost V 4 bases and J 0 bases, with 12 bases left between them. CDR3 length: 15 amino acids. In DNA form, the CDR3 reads TGCGCCAGCAGCCCACGGCAAGGGGTGAACACTGAAGCTTTCTTT. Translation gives CASSPRQGVNTEAFF.